The 18 T cell receptor beta chains listed next were all sequenced from one sample in a study of blood T cell repertoires in COVID-19. Clones were sequenced by immunoSEQ multiplex PCR, and TCRdb holds only the in-frame ones, with some missing. The repertoire consists of approximately 130,000 clones, with approximately 86% occurring once and the leading ten covering approximately 20%. The sequenced sample was peripheral blood. These receptor sequences come from a woman between 50 and 59 years old who had recovered from COVID-19.

The V call is TRBV7-9, the J call TRBJ1-2; D remains unclear. Trimming shortened V by 5 bases and J by 6 bases, and 13 bases separated the two germline ends. Looked up from germline, CDR1 is SEHNR and CDR2 is FQNEAQ (reference sequence). This CDR3 comprises 13 residues. This chain's CDR3 is CASSPSRIDGYTF. CDR3 nucleotide sequence: TGTGCCAGCAGCCCCTCGCGCATCGATGGCTACACCTTC.

CDR3 protein: CASSVGASGRNTDTQYF. In DNA form, the CDR3 reads TGTGCCAGCAGCGTTGGGGCTAGCGGGAGGAACACAGATACGCAGTATTTT. V is TRBV9 and J is TRBJ2-3, with 11 nucleotides matching TRBD2. With V trimmed by 2 bases and J by 2 bases, 7 bases remained unmatched. The germline CDR1 and CDR2 sequences are SGDLS and YYNGEE. This CDR3 is built from 17 residues.

This chain connects TRBV19 to TRBJ1-1; D uncertain. The CDR3 is 15 amino acids. Germline lookup yields CDR1 LNHDA and CDR2 SQIVND (reference sequence). Trimming took off 6 bases at V and 11 bases at J, with 25 bases between the two ends. The CDR3 DNA sequence: TGTGCCAGTAGCCCCCGCGAGGGCGGAGCACTGTTGGCTTTCTTT. Its protein product is CASSPREGGALLAFF.

This clone was counted a few times. The chain has TRBV3-1 (or the pseudogene TRBV3-2) and TRBJ2-5; 9 bases line up with TRBD2. After removal of 4 bases from V and 3 bases from J, the junction contained 12 bases not matched to a gene. The germline gives CDR1 LGHDT, CDR2 YNNKEL (reference sequence). The CDR3 has 17 amino acids. CDR3 protein: CASSPPFGLAGEETQYF. The DNA for the CDR3 is TGTGCCAGCAGCCCCCCCTTTGGTTTAGCGGGGGAAGAGACCCAGTACTTC.

The rearrangement joins TRBV18 to TRBJ2-7; TRBD2 agrees at 10 bases. The germline V gene encodes CDR1 KGHSH and CDR2 LQKENI. The CDR3 sequence is 19 residues long. J gave up 6 bases and V 3 bases, and 20 bases lay outside the gene matches. The CDR3 spells CASSPPPQASGSPLGEQYF. The CDR3 DNA reads TGTGCCAGCTCACCTCCCCCCCAGGCTAGCGGGAGCCCTTTAGGCGAGCAGTACTTC.

The chain employs TRBV15 and TRBJ1-2, with D hard to call. CDR1 and CDR2 from the germline V gene are LNHNV and YYDKDF (reference sequence). V was cut by 3 bases and J by 1 base, with 9 bases left in between. The CDR3 loop spans 14 amino acids. The CDR3 DNA is TGTGCCACCAGCAGTACGCGTTTTAACTATGGCTACACCTTC. Its translation: CATSSTRFNYGYTF.

The gene calls are TRBV9 and TRBJ2-6; D call uncertain. From germline, CDR1 is SGDLS and CDR2 YYNGEE. V was clipped by 0 bases and J by 0 bases, with 4 bases between them. The CDR3 runs to 15 residues. The CDR3 is CASSVGHSGANVLTF. The CDR3, as DNA: TGTGCCAGCAGCGTAGGACACTCTGGGGCCAACGTCCTGACTTTC.

This clone showed up just a few times. V usage is TRBV18 and J usage is TRBJ2-3; D remains ambiguous. Per germline, CDR1 KGHSH and CDR2 LQKENI. The CDR3 covers 11 residues. V lost 8 bases, J lost 6 bases, and 9 bases lay in between. CDR3 coding DNA: TGTGCCAGCCAGATGAGGGATACGCAGTATTTT. The encoded protein is CASQMRDTQYF.

The chain links TRBV4-1 to TRBJ2-1; TRBD2 matches at 9 bases. Germline V gene sequence: CDR1 MGHRA, CDR2 YSYEKL. The length of the CDR3 is 17 residues. The ends lost 2 bases at V and 5 bases at J; junction bases unmatched: 10. For the CDR3, the DNA is TGCGCCAGCAGCCAACCTTTAGCGGGGGCTCGAAACAATGAGCAGTTCTTC. Protein product: CASSQPLAGARNNEQFF.

The chain employs TRBV4-3 and TRBJ1-2; no definite D call. V was shortened by 0 bases and J by 4 bases, with 12 bases between the two germline ends. In germline, CDR1 is LGHNA, CDR2 YSLEER. This CDR3 has 15 amino acids. The CDR3 here is CASSQDQYNPYGYTF. CDR3 DNA sequence: TGCGCCAGCAGCCAAGATCAGTACAATCCCTATGGCTACACCTTC.

The table lists this clone with a count of one. The genes are TRBV7-9 and TRBJ2-5, with 9 bases aligning to TRBD2. This CDR3 region has 18 residues. Trimming took 2 bases from V and 2 from J; bases not matched to a gene: 12. CDR1 and CDR2 (germline): SEHNR, FQNEAQ (reference sequence). The CDR3 DNA follows: TGTGCCAGCAGCTTACGAGGAAAGGCTCTAGCGGGACAAGAGACCCAGTACTTC. Encoded protein: CASSLRGKALAGQETQYF.

The chain employs TRBV18 and TRBJ1-1, with D perhaps matching TRBD1 (6 bases). Trimming cost V 0 bases and J 5 bases, with 13 bases left between them. CDR3 length equals 15 residues. The germline V gene has CDR1 KGHSH and CDR2 LQKENI. For the CDR3, the DNA is TGTGCCAGCTCACCACCGATCTGGCAGGGGACTGAAGCTTTCTTT. This sequence encodes CASSPPIWQGTEAFF.

This clone showed up just once. The V call is TRBV21-1, the J call TRBJ1-6; the table gives TRBD1 as D, unverified against the DNA. TRBV21-1 is reported as a pseudogene. The CDR3 consists of 19 residues. The CDR3 region has the DNA TGTGCCAGCAGCCCGCGACGGCAGGGTCAGGGCTTGTCGAGTTCACCCCTCCACTTT. Protein sequence: CASSPRRQGQGLSSSPLHF.

The V gene is TRBV4-1, the J gene TRBJ2-5, with D uncertain. The CDR3 has 13 residues. The germline V gene has CDR1 MGHRA and CDR2 YSYEKL. Trimming left V 6 bases short and J 2 bases short, with 10 bases between. CDR3 sequence reads: CASSSRLQETQYF. The CDR3 nucleotides read TGCGCCAGCAGTAGCCGCCTACAAGAGACCCAGTACTTC.

This clone was detected once. The rearrangement links TRBV6-6 to TRBJ1-6; D unclear. This CDR3 contains 10 residues. CDR1 is MNHNY and CDR2 is SVGAGI in the germline V gene (reference sequence). Between the trimmed V and J ends, which lost 8 bases and 9 bases, there was a span of 5 bases. The CDR3 here is CASGSSPLHF. The CDR3 DNA follows: TGTGCCAGCGGGAGTTCACCCCTCCACTTT.

The chain couples TRBV5-4 to TRBJ2-7; no firm D call. Trimming took off 4 bases at V and 5 bases at J, with 22 bases between the two ends. Germline V lookup: CDR1 SGHNT, CDR2 YYREEE (reference sequence). The CDR3 has 16 residues. For the CDR3, the DNA is TGTGCCAGCAGCCCGAGCTTATCACAGTCGGTCAACGAGCAGTACTTC. Encoded protein: CASSPSLSQSVNEQYF.

J is TRBJ2-7 and V is TRBV18, with 8 bases lining up with TRBD1. Germline CDR1 KGHSH, CDR2 LQKENI. CDR3 length: 15 residues. The ends lost 6 bases at V and 0 bases at J; junction bases unmatched: 7. This CDR3 reads CASSHNRGSSYEQYF. For the CDR3, the DNA is TGTGCCAGCTCCCATAACAGGGGGAGCTCCTACGAGCAGTACTTC.

The chain joins TRBV19 to TRBJ2-3; 7 nucleotides match TRBD1. The CDR3 length is 15 residues. Trimming removed 7 bases from V and 0 bases from J; junction bases left unmatched: 7. Germline CDR1 is LNHDA and CDR2 is SQIVND (reference sequence). CDR3: CASTERGQSTDTQYF. DNA for the CDR3: TGTGCCAGTACCGAACGGGGACAGAGCACAGATACGCAGTATTTT.